The T cell receptor (beta chain) described here comes from a study of blood T cells in healthy people across ages. Regarding the study as a whole: Older age went with lower TCR beta diversity per million T cells, in a roughly linear way.

Every sample yielded at least 6.5 million isolated PBMCs. Through a sample-barcoded 5' primer and a J-beta primer mix, a second PCR was run for 7 to 11 cycles. In TCRdb, the 5' RACE reads were re-called with MiXCR into one record per CDR3 protein. The sample has around 700,000 distinct CDR3 sequences; around 25% are singletons. As concerns this clonotype: Its specificity is unknown.

The CDR3 is 15 amino acids. Germline values: CDR1 SGHVS, CDR2 FQNEAQ. The V gene end was trimmed by 3 bases and the J gene end by 2 bases; junction bases not matched to a gene: 5. This sample was shared with a second study, whose subject was T cells of mothers and their children. That paper states: Unrelated mother-child pairs always had slightly, but never significantly, lower normalized overlap than related pairs.

V is TRBV7-8 and J is TRBJ2-3; TRBD2 agrees at 7 bases. Sequencing was done on a sample of blood. The TCR comes from a boy between 10 and 17 years old in good health. CDR3 coding DNA: TGTGCCAGCAGCTTCTTCGGGACTACCACAGATACGCAGTATTTT. Its translation is CASSFFGTTTDTQYF.